This T cell receptor (beta chain) was identified during a study of blood T cell repertoires in COVID-19. Study overall: Acute-phase and convalescent COVID-19 samples originated in the United States, Italy and Spain. PBMCs, B-cell-depleted T cells, or T cells were the source of the cDNA or gDNA that made up the material.

As originally analysed: Nucleated cell number was recorded as an estimate derived from reference gene primer amplification. Generated by immunoSEQ multiplex PCR, the TCRdb table keeps only in-frame clones and is missing some. The D gene and trimming were derived from the DNA, and the V and J assignments and clone size from that table. This table holds 250,000 to 300,000 clones, approximately 90% found once. This CDR3 contains 15 residues. Trimming removed 5 bases from V and 6 bases from J; junction bases left unmatched: 6. In germline, CDR1 is LGHDT, CDR2 YNNKEL (reference sequence). This TCR was recovered from a woman aged 40-49 years with acute or convalescent COVID-19. The sample taken for sequencing was peripheral blood. J is TRBJ2-2 and V is TRBV3-1 (or the pseudogene TRBV3-2); 10 bases align to TRBD2. This chain's CDR3 is CASSEAGGPPGELFF. CDR3 in DNA: TGTGCCAGCAGCGAAGCGGGGGGGCCTCCCGGGGAGCTGTTTTTT.